This entry features one T cell receptor (beta chain) sequence. Its specificity is unknown. The CDR3 totals 13 residues. V was shortened by 5 bases and J by 1 base, with 9 bases between the two germline ends. Germline loops: CDR1 SGHNT, CDR2 YYREEE (reference sequence). Second doses were pooled across both intervals (about 4 or about 12 weeks). These data belong to a study of T cell responses to AZD1222 COVID-19 vaccine. The study's findings and limits: With two AZD1222 doses given, Spike-specific TCR breadth and depth both rose. The donors showed a predominance of white British ancestry and of females, with possible underestimation of clonal diversity. Spike as a whole was targeted by vaccine-associated CD4 TCRs, dominant at 160-218 and 743-854.

The method was immunoSEQ multiplex PCR; TCRdb's version includes in-frame clones alone and lacks a portion of them. Here the sample spans fewer than 70,000 clones, 89% being singletons. This material consisted of peripheral blood, taken 28 days after the second AZD1222 dose. The genes are TRBV5-4 and TRBJ2-5; D is unclear. The clonotype originates from an adult who received the AZD1222 COVID-19 vaccine. CDR3 nucleotide sequence: TGTGCCAGCAGTGAGAGGCTCCAAGAGACCCAGTACTTC. Residues: CASSERLQETQYF.